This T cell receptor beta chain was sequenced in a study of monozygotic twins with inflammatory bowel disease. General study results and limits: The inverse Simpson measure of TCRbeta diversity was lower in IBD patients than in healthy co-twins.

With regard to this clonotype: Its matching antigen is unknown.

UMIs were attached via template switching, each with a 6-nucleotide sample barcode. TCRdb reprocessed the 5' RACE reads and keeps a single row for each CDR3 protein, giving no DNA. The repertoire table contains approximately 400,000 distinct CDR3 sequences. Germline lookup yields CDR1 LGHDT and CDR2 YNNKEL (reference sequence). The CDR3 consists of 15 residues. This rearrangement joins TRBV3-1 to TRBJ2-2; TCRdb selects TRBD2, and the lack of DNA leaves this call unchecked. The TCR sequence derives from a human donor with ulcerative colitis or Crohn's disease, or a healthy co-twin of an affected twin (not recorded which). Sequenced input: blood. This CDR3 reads CASSQGAGSGGELFF.